Listed below are T cell receptor beta chains from one sample, sequenced in a study of tumor-infiltrating lymphocytes in localized non-small cell lung cancer. Data came from immunoSEQ multiplex PCR; TCRdb stores just in-frame clones and leaves some out. The sample lists over 7,500 clones; approximately 75% were seen once. The specimen sequenced was lung tumor tissue. The receptors originated from a human donor with non-small cell lung cancer. The CDR3 runs from the conserved cysteine through the conserved F or W. D genes are given only for firm matches. Size values are once, few and many counts, or a class for expanded clones, and some rows have none.

V: TRBV11-1
J: TRBJ2-1
D: TRBD2
size: NA
CDR3: CASSSRTSGVDEQFF
DNA: TGTGCCAGCAGCTCCAGGACTAGCGGGGTAGATGAGCAGTTCTTC

V: TRBV5-1
J: TRBJ1-4
D: TRBD1
size: NA
CDR3: CASSWTGTNEKLFF
DNA: TGCGCCAGCAGCTGGACAGGGACTAATGAAAAACTGTTTTTT

V: TRBV11-1
J: TRBJ1-4
D: NA
size: NA
CDR3: CASSARGVSGEKLFF
DNA: TGTGCCAGCAGCGCCCGTGGGGTAAGCGGTGAAAAACTGTTTTTT

V: TRBV27
J: TRBJ1-5
D: NA
size: once
CDR3: CAVRGGRGGNQPQHF
DNA: TGTGCCGTTCGGGGGGGCCGTGGAGGCAATCAGCCCCAGCATTTT

V: TRBV29-1
J: TRBJ2-7
D: NA
size: few
CDR3: CSVRGGSGGYLGEQYF
DNA: TGCAGCGTAAGGGGAGGAAGTGGCGGGTACCTGGGGGAGCAGTACTTC

V: TRBV27
J: TRBJ1-2
D: NA
size: NA
CDR3: CASSPLGQGSYGYTF
DNA: TGTGCCAGCAGCCCGTTAGGGCAAGGAAGTTATGGCTACACCTTC

V: TRBV15
J: TRBJ1-6
D: NA
size: NA
CDR3: CATSLDGTYNSPLHF
DNA: TGTGCCACCAGCCTCGACGGGACCTATAATTCACCCCTCCACTTT

V: TRBV11-2
J: TRBJ2-7
D: NA
size: NA
CDR3: CASSLAGVGAYEQYF
DNA: TGTGCCAGCAGCTTAGCCGGGGTGGGGGCCTACGAGCAGTACTTC

V: TRBV2
J: TRBJ2-7
D: TRBD2
size: few
CDR3: CASSEAPGPGGEQYF
DNA: TGTGCCAGCAGTGAAGCGCCCGGTCCGGGGGGGGAGCAGTACTTC

V: TRBV4-1
J: TRBJ2-1
D: TRBD2
size: NA
CDR3: CASSQRGGPWNEQFF
DNA: TGCGCCAGCAGCCAACGGGGGGGCCCGTGGAATGAGCAGTTCTTC

V: TRBV11-2
J: TRBJ1-1
D: NA
size: few
CDR3: CASSLEALTEAFF
DNA: TGTGCCAGCAGCTTAGAGGCCCTCACTGAAGCTTTCTTT

V: TRBV5-1
J: TRBJ2-1
D: TRBD2
size: NA
CDR3: CASSLVLGGGDNEQFF
DNA: TGCGCCAGCAGCTTGGTGTTGGGCGGGGGGGATAATGAGCAGTTCTTC

V: TRBV27
J: TRBJ1-2
D: TRBD1
size: NA
CDR3: CASSKDRGYGYTF
DNA: TGTGCCAGCAGCAAGGACAGGGGTTATGGCTACACCTTC

V: TRBV29-1
J: TRBJ1-5
D: NA
size: NA
CDR3: CSVGLDQGNPQHF
DNA: TGCAGCGTTGGGCTGGATCAGGGTAACCCCCAGCATTTT

V: TRBV5-1
J: TRBJ1-4
D: TRBD1
size: once
CDR3: CASSFTGGNEKLFF
DNA: TGCGCCAGCAGCTTCACAGGGGGCAATGAAAAACTGTTTTTT

V: TRBV5-4
J: TRBJ2-5
D: TRBD2
size: NA
CDR3: CASSVGLGETQYF
DNA: TGTGCCAGCAGCGTGGGACTAGGAGAGACCCAGTACTTC

V: TRBV5-4
J: TRBJ1-3
D: NA
size: NA
CDR3: CASSADPGTRADTIYF
DNA: TGTGCCAGCAGCGCAGACCCCGGGACTCGGGCGGACACCATATATTTT

V: TRBV19
J: TRBJ2-5
D: NA
size: NA
CDR3: CASSVKETQYF
DNA: TGTGCCAGTAGTGTAAAAGAGACCCAGTACTTC